The rows below give T cell receptor beta chains drawn from one sample of a study of blood T cell repertoires in COVID-19. Here immunoSEQ multiplex PCR was the method, and the copy in TCRdb shows in-frame clones only, minus some. The table lists roughly 150,000 clones, 80% to 85% of them singletons, with roughly 4.9% in the top ten. The sample taken for sequencing was PBMCs or T cells enriched from blood (not recorded which). All receptors come from a man aged 65-85 years who had been exposed to COVID-19. The CDR3 runs from the conserved cysteine through the conserved F or W. A D gene is named only where the DNA matches it firmly. Only part of the rows carry a size: once, few, many, or a class if the clone is expanded.

TRBJ2-2,few,TRBV19,14,NA,CASSIRVITGELFF,TGTGCCAGTAGTATCCGGGTCATCACCGGGGAGCTGTTTTTT
TRBJ1-2,once,TRBV5-6,13,NA,CASSPRPTLGYTF,TGTGCCAGCAGCCCCAGACCGACACTCGGCTACACCTTC
TRBJ1-6,NA,TRBV4-1,14,TRBD1,CASSHGTGYSPLHF,TGCGCCAGCAGCCACGGGACAGGGTATTCACCCCTCCACTTT
TRBJ1-3,NA,TRBV7-9,16,NA,CASSLWGELRGNTIYF,TGTGCCAGCAGCTTATGGGGGGAGTTGCGTGGAAACACCATATATTTT
TRBJ2-7,NA,TRBV3-1/TRBV3-2,14,NA,CASSLSGARYEQYF,TGTGCCAGCAGCCTTAGCGGAGCCCGCTACGAGCAGTACTTC
TRBJ2-2,once,TRBV3-1/TRBV3-2,17,TRBD2,CASSPNRRLAGVGELFF,TGTGCCAGCAGCCCAAACAGACGACTAGCGGGAGTCGGGGAGCTGTTTTTT
TRBJ1-5,NA,TRBV25-1,14,NA,CASSDSGVGQPQHF,TGTGCCAGCAGTGATTCCGGGGTCGGTCAGCCCCAGCATTTT
TRBJ1-1,NA,TRBV5-1,14,NA,CASSNGDMNTEAFF,TGCGCCAGCAGCAACGGGGACATGAACACTGAAGCTTTCTTT
TRBJ1-1,NA,TRBV27,16,TRBD1,CASSLSDRALNTEAFF,TGTGCCAGCAGTTTATCGGACAGGGCCCTTAACACTGAAGCTTTCTTT
TRBJ2-5,NA,TRBV10-1,13,NA,CASRSDTQETQYF,TGCGCCAGCAGATCGGACACACAAGAGACCCAGTACTTC
TRBJ2-5,NA,TRBV5-1,14,NA,CASSEARGAETQYF,TGCGCCAGCAGCGAGGCCAGGGGCGCAGAGACCCAGTACTTC
TRBJ2-2,NA,TRBV5-4,17,NA,CASSLGIGGPYGGELFF,TGTGCCAGCAGCTTGGGTATCGGAGGGCCCTATGGCGGGGAGCTGTTTTTT
TRBJ1-5,NA,TRBV30,16,TRBD1,CAWSLSRGTGNQPQHF,TGTGCCTGGAGTCTATCGAGGGGGACAGGGAATCAGCCCCAGCATTTT
TRBJ1-1,NA,TRBV5-1,14,TRBD1,CASSGGQLNTEAFF,TGCGCCAGCAGCGGGGGACAGTTGAACACTGAAGCTTTCTTT
TRBJ2-7,NA,TRBV7-9,15,TRBD2,CASSPRGTSGYEQYF,TGTGCCAGCAGCCCGAGGGGGACTAGCGGCTACGAGCAGTACTTC
TRBJ1-2,NA,TRBV9,16,TRBD1,CASSRGARGDDYGYTF,TGTGCCAGCAGCCGTGGGGCCAGGGGGGATGACTATGGCTACACCTTC
TRBJ1-2,NA,TRBV5-1,12,NA,CASSLTGYGYTF,TGCGCCAGCAGCCTTACAGGGTATGGCTACACCTTC
TRBJ2-1,NA,TRBV24-1,16,NA,CATSDSSGSSYNEQFF,TGTGCCACCAGTGATTCTTCAGGGTCCTCCTACAATGAGCAGTTCTTC
TRBJ1-5,NA,TRBV6-2/TRBV6-3,13,NA,CASSWGPNQPQHF,TGTGCCAGCAGTTGGGGGCCCAATCAGCCCCAGCATTTT
TRBJ2-1,NA,TRBV9,13,NA,CASSDNRDSVQFF,TGTGCCAGCAGCGACAACCGGGACTCCGTACAGTTCTTC
TRBJ1-2,NA,TRBV5-4,17,NA,CASSLNSGGGANYGYTF,TGTGCCAGCAGCTTGAATTCGGGCGGAGGCGCTAACTATGGCTACACCTTC
TRBJ1-2,NA,TRBV12-3/TRBV12-4,13,NA,CASSKRVVQGYTF,TGTGCCAGCAGCAAGAGGGTGGTGCAAGGCTACACCTTC
TRBJ2-7,NA,TRBV7-6,12,NA,CASSSRRSEQYF,TGTGCCAGCAGCTCTAGAAGGAGCGAGCAGTACTTC
TRBJ2-2,NA,TRBV5-4,15,TRBD2,CASTTGGGRTGELFF,TGTGCCAGCACCACCGGGGGGGGCCGCACCGGGGAGCTGTTTTTT
TRBJ2-5,NA,TRBV4-3,13,NA,CASSPAFQETQYF,TGCGCCAGCAGTCCCGCGTTTCAAGAGACCCAGTACTTC
TRBJ2-2,NA,TRBV6-5,13,NA,CASRQTSTGELFF,TGTGCCAGCAGACAAACTAGCACCGGGGAGCTGTTTTTT
TRBJ1-4,NA,TRBV10-1,20,TRBD1,CASSERTYRGPLSTNEKLFF,TGCGCCAGCAGTGAGAGGACCTACAGGGGCCCTCTGTCAACTAATGAAAAACTGTTTTTT
TRBJ2-1,NA,TRBV23-1,11,NA,CASRRGNEQFF,TGCGCCAGCAGAAGGGGTAATGAGCAGTTCTTC
TRBJ1-3,NA,TRBV19,16,NA,CASSLTGPNSGNTIYF,TGTGCCAGTTCTCTTACAGGGCCGAACTCTGGAAACACCATATATTTT
TRBJ2-5,NA,TRBV7-6,15,TRBD2,CASSATSGFLETQYF,TGTGCCAGCAGCGCCACTAGCGGGTTCCTTGAGACCCAGTACTTC
TRBJ1-1,NA,TRBV6-5,13,NA,CASSRQLRAEAFF,TGTGCCAGCAGTCGCCAACTCAGGGCTGAAGCTTTCTTT
TRBJ2-5,NA,TRBV5-8,11,NA,CASSQGRTQYF,TGTGCCAGCAGCCAGGGGAGGACCCAGTACTTC
TRBJ2-7,NA,TRBV5-6,13,TRBD2,CASRQTSDYEQYF,TGTGCCAGCAGACAGACTAGCGACTACGAGCAGTACTTC
TRBJ1-2,NA,TRBV27,15,TRBD1,CASSFLSDRGTTYTF,TGTGCCAGCAGTTTTCTTAGTGACAGGGGAACTACCTACACCTTC
TRBJ1-4,NA,TRBV28,15,NA,CASSFSGSRNEKLFF,TGTGCCAGCAGTTTTTCGGGAAGTCGGAATGAAAAACTGTTTTTT
TRBJ2-1,NA,TRBV12-1,15,NA,CASSFGLAIDNEQFF,TGTGCCAGCAGCTTTGGGCTAGCGATAGACAATGAGCAGTTCTTC
TRBJ1-2,once,TRBV12-3/TRBV12-4,13,TRBD1,CASSIGQGYGYTF,TGTGCCAGCAGCATCGGACAGGGCTATGGCTACACCTTC
TRBJ1-2,NA,TRBV5-1,16,TRBD1,CASSSGTGQGANGYTF,TGCGCCAGCAGCTCTGGGACCGGACAGGGGGCAAATGGCTACACCTTC
TRBJ1-2,NA,TRBV5-6,16,NA,CASSPFGSGSNYGYTF,TGTGCCAGCAGCCCATTCGGATCAGGGTCTAACTATGGCTACACCTTC
TRBJ1-5,NA,TRBV24-1,15,TRBD1,CATSMGQHSNQPQHF,TGTGCCACCAGTATGGGACAGCATAGCAATCAGCCCCAGCATTTT
TRBJ2-7,NA,TRBV28,12,TRBD1,CASGTGAYEQYF,TGTGCCAGCGGTACAGGGGCCTACGAGCAGTACTTC
TRBJ2-3,NA,TRBV6-6,15,TRBD2,CASGGKRGPTDTQYF,TGTGCCTCTGGGGGAAAGCGGGGACCCACAGATACGCAGTATTTT
TRBJ1-1,NA,TRBV5-1,14,NA,CASSLRGSGTEAFF,TGCGCCAGCAGCTTGAGGGGGAGTGGTACTGAAGCTTTCTTT
TRBJ2-3,NA,TRBV5-1,17,TRBD2,CASSLAGTSGSTDTQYF,TGCGCCAGCAGCTTGGCTGGGACTAGCGGGAGCACAGATACGCAGTATTTT
TRBJ2-7,NA,TRBV5-4,14,NA,CASSLGQDSYEQYF,TGTGCCAGCAGCTTGGGTCAGGATTCCTACGAGCAGTACTTC
TRBJ1-1,few,TRBV4-3,15,NA,CASSQQGGVNTEAFF,TGCGCCAGCAGCCAACAAGGCGGAGTGAACACTGAAGCTTTCTTT
TRBJ2-7,once,TRBV3-1/TRBV3-2,18,TRBD2,CASSRGGTSGGPDYEQYF,TGTGCCAGCAGCCGAGGCGGGACTAGCGGGGGACCCGACTACGAGCAGTACTTC
TRBJ2-4,NA,TRBV6-5,16,NA,CASSYSNPPGRNIQYF,TGTGCCAGCAGTTACTCGAATCCCCCAGGGAGGAACATTCAGTACTTC
TRBJ1-1,NA,TRBV28,12,NA,CASSLFPREAFF,TGTGCCAGCAGTTTATTCCCCCGGGAAGCTTTCTTT
TRBJ1-2,NA,TRBV7-2,15,NA,CASSLVSGQFDGYTF,TGTGCCAGCAGCTTAGTTTCCGGACAGTTCGATGGCTACACCTTC
TRBJ1-2,NA,TRBV28,13,NA,CASSLTANYGYTF,TGTGCCAGCAGTTTAACAGCTAACTATGGCTACACCTTC
TRBJ1-1,NA,TRBV27,15,TRBD1,CASSLYRQGMAEAFF,TGTGCCAGCAGTTTATACAGACAGGGCATGGCTGAAGCTTTCTTT
TRBJ2-2,NA,TRBV6-1,11,NA,CASSDLGELFF,TGTGCCAGCAGTGACCTCGGGGAGCTGTTTTTT